This T cell receptor beta chain was obtained from a study of blood T cell repertoires in COVID-19. The germline V gene encodes CDR1 GTSNPN and CDR2 SVGIG (reference sequence). The length of the CDR3 is 13 residues. V lost 3 bases and J lost 4; bases outside the gene matches: 5. Data came from immunoSEQ multiplex PCR; TCRdb stores just in-frame clones and leaves some out. Of around 220,000 clones listed, 82% are singletons. The V call is TRBV30, the J call TRBJ1-2; 7 bases line up with TRBD1. The sequence was collected from a woman of 80 years or more with COVID-19, enrolled during active disease. The sequenced sample was peripheral blood. The CDR3 nucleotides read TGTGCCTGGAGGGGCACAGGGGCCTATGGCTACACCTTC. This codes for CAWRGTGAYGYTF.